In this sample, the clone carrying this T cell receptor beta chain turned up a few times. A single record per CDR3 protein comes from TCRdb applying MiXCR to the 5' RACE reads. This sample has a few hundred thousand distinct CDR3 sequences, with 20% to 25% found just once. The data belong to a study of T-cell memory formation after mild COVID-19. This CDR3 spans 14 amino acids. The V gene's germline CDR1 is SGHRS and CDR2 YFSETQ. Trimming took 1 base from V and 4 from J, leaving 11 bases between them. The source of this sequence is an adult woman who had mild COVID-19 (a few samples of this study predate the infection). Cell type and time point are not known. The sequencing sample was made of PBMCs or a T cell subset sorted from them (not recorded which). The chain couples TRBV5-1 to TRBJ1-2; D may be TRBD1 (6 bases). The CDR3 region has the DNA TGCGCCAGCAGCTTGACGACAGGCAGCTATGGCTACACCTTC. This gives the protein CASSLTTGSYGYTF.